This TCR beta chain emerged from a study of vaccination and CD4 T cells after COVID-19. Study conclusions and caveats: A comparatively limited set of convalescent patients was examined, with no early post-infection timepoints.

This clonotype has more than one count but fewer than ten. Its antigen is still unknown. Per the germline V gene, CDR1 is KGHDR and CDR2 is SFDVKD. The CDR3 contains 14 residues. V was shortened by 8 bases and J by 5 bases, with 17 bases between the two germline ends. TCRdb re-analysed the PCR reads in MiXCR, keeping a single row per CDR3 protein. Here the sample spans tens of thousands of distinct CDR3 sequences, 50% to 70% being singletons. The chain combines TRBV24-1 with TRBJ2-5; the D call may be TRBD1 or TRBD2 (7 bases each). The sample here was CD4+ T cells from blood, taken before SARS-CoV-2 vaccination. The clonotype was recovered from a human donor who had recovered from COVID-19. This CDR3 reads CATIGYQGGETQYF. CDR3 nucleotide sequence: TGTGCCACCATCGGCTATCAGGGGGGGGAGACCCAGTACTTC.